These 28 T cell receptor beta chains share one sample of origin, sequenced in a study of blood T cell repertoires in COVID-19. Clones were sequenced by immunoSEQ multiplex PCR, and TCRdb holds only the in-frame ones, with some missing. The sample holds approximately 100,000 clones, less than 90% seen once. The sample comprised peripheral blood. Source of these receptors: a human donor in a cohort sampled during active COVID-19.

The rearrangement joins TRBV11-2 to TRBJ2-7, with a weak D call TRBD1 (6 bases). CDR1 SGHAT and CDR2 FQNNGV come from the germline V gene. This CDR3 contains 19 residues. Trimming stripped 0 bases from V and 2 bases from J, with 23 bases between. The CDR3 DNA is TGTGCCAGCAGCTTAGAGTCCGGGACACTCGCCTCACGCGCCTACGAGCAGTACTTC. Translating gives CASSLESGTLASRAYEQYF.

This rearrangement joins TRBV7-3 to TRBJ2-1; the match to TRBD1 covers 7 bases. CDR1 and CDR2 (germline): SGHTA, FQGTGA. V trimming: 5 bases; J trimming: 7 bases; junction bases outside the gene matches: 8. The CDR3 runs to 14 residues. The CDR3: CASSLGQAQNEQFF. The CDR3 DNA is TGTGCCAGCAGCCTAGGACAGGCCCAGAATGAGCAGTTCTTC.

The CDR3 spells CASSFWPGTGKKTQYF. CDR3 bases: TGTGCCAGCAGCTTTTGGCCCGGGACAGGGAAAAAGACCCAGTACTTC. This sequence joins TRBV7-8 and TRBJ2-5, with TRBD1 matching over 9 bases. J lost 6 bases, V lost 3 bases, and 11 bases had no gene match. This CDR3 is 16 amino acids long. Germline V gene sequence: CDR1 SGHVS, CDR2 FQNEAQ.

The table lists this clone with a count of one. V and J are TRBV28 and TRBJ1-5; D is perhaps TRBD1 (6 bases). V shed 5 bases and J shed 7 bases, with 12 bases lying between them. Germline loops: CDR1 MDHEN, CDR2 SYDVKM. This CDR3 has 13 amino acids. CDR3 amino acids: CASSRTVNQPQHF. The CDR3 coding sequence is TGTGCCAGCAGTAGGACAGTTAACCAGCCCCAGCATTTT.

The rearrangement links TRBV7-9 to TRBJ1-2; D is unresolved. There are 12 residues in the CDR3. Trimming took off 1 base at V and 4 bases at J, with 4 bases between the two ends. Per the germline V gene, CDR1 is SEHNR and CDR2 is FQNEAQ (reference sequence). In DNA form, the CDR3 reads TGTGCCAGCAGCTTAGGTAGCTATGGCTACACCTTC. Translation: CASSLGSYGYTF.

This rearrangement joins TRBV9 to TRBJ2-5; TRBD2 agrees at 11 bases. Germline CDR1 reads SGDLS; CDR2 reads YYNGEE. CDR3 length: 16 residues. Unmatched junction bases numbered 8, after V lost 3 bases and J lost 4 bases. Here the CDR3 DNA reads TGTGCCAGCAGCGGCAGCGCGGGACTAGCGGTAGAGACCCAGTACTTC. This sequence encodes CASSGSAGLAVETQYF.

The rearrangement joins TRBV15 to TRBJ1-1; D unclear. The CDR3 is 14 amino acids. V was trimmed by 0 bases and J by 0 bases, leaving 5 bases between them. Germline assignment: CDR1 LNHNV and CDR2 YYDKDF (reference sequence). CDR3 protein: CATSRDSMNTEAFF. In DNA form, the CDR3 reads TGTGCCACCAGCAGAGATTCAATGAACACTGAAGCTTTCTTT.

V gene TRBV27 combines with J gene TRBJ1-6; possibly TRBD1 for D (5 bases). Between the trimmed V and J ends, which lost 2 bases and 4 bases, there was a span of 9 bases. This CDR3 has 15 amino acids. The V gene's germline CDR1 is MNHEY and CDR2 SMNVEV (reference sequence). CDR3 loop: CASSLQGGYNSPLHF. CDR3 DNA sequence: TGTGCCAGCAGTTTACAGGGAGGTTATAATTCACCCCTCCACTTT.

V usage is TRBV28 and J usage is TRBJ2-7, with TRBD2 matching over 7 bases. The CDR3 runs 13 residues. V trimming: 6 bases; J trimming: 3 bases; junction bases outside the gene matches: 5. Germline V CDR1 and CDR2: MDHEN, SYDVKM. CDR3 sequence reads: CASSQGLIYEQYF. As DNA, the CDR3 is TGTGCCAGCAGCCAGGGACTAATCTACGAGCAGTACTTC.

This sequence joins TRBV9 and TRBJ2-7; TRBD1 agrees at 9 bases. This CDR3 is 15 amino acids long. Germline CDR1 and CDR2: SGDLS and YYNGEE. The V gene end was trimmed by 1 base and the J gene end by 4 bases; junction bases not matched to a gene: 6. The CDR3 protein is CASSVYPGQGYEQYF. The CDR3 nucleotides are TGTGCCAGCAGCGTATACCCGGGACAGGGATACGAGCAGTACTTC.

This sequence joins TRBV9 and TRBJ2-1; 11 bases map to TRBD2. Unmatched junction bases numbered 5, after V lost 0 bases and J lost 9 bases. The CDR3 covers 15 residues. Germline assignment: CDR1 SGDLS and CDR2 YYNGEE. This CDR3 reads CASSVDTSGRREQFF. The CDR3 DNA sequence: TGTGCCAGCAGCGTAGACACTAGCGGGAGACGTGAGCAGTTCTTC.

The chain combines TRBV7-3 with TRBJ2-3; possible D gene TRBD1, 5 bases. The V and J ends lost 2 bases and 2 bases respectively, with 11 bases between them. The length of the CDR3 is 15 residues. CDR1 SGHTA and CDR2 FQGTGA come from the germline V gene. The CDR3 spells CASSLDRTSTDTQYF. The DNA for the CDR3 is TGTGCCAGCAGCTTAGACAGAACCTCCACAGATACGCAGTATTTT.

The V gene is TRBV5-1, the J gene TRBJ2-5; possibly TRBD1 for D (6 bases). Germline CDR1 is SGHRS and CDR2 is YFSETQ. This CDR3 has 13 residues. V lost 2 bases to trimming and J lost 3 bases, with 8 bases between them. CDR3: CASSLSGEETQYF. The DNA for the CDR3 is TGCGCCAGCAGCTTATCAGGGGAAGAGACCCAGTACTTC.

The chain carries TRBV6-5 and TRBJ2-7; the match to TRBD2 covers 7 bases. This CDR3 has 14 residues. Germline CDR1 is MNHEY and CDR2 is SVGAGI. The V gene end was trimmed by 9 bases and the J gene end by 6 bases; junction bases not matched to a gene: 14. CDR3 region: CARPGLLPGGEQYF. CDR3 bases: TGTGCCAGACCGGGACTGCTACCGGGGGGCGAGCAGTACTTC.

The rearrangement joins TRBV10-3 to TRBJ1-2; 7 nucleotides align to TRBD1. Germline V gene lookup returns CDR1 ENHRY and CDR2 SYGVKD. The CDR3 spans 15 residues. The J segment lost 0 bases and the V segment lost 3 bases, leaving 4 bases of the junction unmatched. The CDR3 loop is CAISEQGTANYGYTF. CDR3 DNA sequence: TGTGCCATCAGTGAACAGGGGACAGCTAACTATGGCTACACCTTC.

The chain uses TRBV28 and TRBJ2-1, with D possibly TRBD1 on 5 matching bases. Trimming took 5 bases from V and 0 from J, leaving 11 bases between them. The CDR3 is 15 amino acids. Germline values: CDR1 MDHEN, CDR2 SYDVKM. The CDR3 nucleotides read TGTGCCAGCAGTGAGCAGGGAAGCTCCTACAATGAGCAGTTCTTC. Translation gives CASSEQGSSYNEQFF. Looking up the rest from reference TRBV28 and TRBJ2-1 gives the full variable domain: DVKVTQSSRYLVKRTGEKVFLECVQDMDHENMFWYRQDPGLGLRLIYFSYDVKMKEKGDIPEGYSVSREKKERFSLILESASTNQTSMYLCASSEQGSSYNEQFFGPGTRLTVL.

CDR3 nucleotide sequence: TGTGCCAGTAGTACGGGGACAGGGCGTAATGAAAAACTGTTTTTT. Translating gives CASSTGTGRNEKLFF. The chain recombines TRBV19 with TRBJ1-4; 9 nucleotides line up with TRBD1. CDR3 length: 15 amino acids. CDR1 LNHDA and CDR2 SQIVND come from the germline V gene (reference sequence). Trimming cost V 4 bases and J 4 bases; bases outside gene matches: 4.

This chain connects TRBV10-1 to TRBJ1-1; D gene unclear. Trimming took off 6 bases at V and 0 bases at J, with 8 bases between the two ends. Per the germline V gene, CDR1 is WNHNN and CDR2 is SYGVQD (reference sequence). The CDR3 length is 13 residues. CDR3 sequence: CASSDILNTEAFF. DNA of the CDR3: TGCGCCAGCAGCGACATATTGAACACTGAAGCTTTCTTT.

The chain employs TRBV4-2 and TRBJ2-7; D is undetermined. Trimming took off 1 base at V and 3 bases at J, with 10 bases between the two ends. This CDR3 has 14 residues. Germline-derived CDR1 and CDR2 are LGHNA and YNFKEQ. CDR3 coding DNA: TGTGCCAGCAGCCAAGCCGTTAGTGTCTACGAGCAGTACTTC. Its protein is CASSQAVSVYEQYF.

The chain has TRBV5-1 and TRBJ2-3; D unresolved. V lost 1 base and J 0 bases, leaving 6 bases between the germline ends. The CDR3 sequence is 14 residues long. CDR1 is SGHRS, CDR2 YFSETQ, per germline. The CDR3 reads CASSLTPSTDTQYF. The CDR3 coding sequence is TGCGCCAGCAGCTTGACTCCTAGCACAGATACGCAGTATTTT. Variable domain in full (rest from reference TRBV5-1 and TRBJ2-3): KAGVTQTPRYLIKTRGQQVTLSCSPISGHRSVSWYQQTPGQGLQFLFEYFSETQRNKGNFPGRFSGRQFSNSRSEMNVSTLELGDSALYLCASSLTPSTDTQYFGPGTRLTVL.

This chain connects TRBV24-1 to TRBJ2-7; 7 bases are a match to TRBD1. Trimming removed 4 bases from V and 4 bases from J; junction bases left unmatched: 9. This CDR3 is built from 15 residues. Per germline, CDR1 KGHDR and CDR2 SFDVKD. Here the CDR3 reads CATSETGQRGYEQYF. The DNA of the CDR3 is TGTGCCACCAGTGAGACGGGACAGCGCGGATACGAGCAGTACTTC.

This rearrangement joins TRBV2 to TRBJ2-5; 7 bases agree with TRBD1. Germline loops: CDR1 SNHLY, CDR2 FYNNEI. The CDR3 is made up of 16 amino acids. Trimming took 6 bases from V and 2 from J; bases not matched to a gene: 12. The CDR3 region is CASRELRQGSQETQYF. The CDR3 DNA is TGTGCCAGCAGGGAACTTCGACAGGGCTCTCAAGAGACCCAGTACTTC.

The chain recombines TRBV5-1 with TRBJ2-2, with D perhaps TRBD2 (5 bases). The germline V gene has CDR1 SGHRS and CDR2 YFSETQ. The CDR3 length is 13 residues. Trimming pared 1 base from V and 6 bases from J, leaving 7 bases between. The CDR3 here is CASSLKEAGELFF. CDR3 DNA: TGCGCCAGCAGCTTGAAGGAGGCCGGGGAGCTGTTTTTT.

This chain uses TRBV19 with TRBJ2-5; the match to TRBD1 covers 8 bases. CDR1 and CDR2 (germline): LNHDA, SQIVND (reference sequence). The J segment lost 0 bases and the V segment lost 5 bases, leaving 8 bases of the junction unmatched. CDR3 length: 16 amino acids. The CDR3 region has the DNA TGTGCCAGTAGTTACCGGGACAGGAGGTACCAAGAGACCCAGTACTTC. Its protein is CASSYRDRRYQETQYF.

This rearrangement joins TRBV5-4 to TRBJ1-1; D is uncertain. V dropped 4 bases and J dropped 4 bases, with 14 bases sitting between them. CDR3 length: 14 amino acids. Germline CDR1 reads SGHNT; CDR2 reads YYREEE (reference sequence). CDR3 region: CASSLGFGATEAFF. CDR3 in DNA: TGTGCCAGCAGCCTGGGTTTCGGTGCCACTGAAGCTTTCTTT.

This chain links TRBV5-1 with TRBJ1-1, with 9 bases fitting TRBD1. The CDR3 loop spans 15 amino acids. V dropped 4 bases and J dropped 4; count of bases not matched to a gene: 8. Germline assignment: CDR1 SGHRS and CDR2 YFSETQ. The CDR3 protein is CASSEGQGRVTEAFF. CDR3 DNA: TGCGCCAGCAGCGAAGGACAGGGGCGGGTCACTGAAGCTTTCTTT.

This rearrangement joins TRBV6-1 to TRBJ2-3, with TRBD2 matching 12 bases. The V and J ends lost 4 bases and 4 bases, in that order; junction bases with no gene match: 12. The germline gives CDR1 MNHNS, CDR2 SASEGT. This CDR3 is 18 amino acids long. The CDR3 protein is CASSGLSSGGALADTQYF. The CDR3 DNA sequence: TGTGCCAGCAGTGGACTCTCTAGCGGGGGGGCCTTGGCAGATACGCAGTATTTT.

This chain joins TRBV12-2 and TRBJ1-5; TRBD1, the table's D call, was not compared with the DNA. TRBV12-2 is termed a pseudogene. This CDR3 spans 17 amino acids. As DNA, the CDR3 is TGTGCAAGTCGCTCCCCACAGTACCCGCAGGGCAATCAGCCCCAGCATTTT. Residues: CASRSPQYPQGNQPQHF.